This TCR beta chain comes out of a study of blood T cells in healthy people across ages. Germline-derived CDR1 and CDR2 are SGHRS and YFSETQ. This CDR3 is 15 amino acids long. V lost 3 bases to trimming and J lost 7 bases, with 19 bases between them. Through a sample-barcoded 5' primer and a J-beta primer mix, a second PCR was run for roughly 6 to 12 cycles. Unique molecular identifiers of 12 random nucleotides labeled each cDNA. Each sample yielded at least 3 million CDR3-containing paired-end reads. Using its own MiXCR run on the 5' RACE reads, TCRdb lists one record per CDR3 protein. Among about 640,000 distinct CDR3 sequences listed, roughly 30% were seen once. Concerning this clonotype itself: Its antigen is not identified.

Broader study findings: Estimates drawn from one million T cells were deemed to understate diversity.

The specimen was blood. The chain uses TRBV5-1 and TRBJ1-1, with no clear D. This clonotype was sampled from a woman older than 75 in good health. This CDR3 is CASSSGSSPKGEAFF. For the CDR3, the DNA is TGCGCCAGCAGCTCAGGCTCCTCCCCGAAGGGTGAAGCTTTCTTT.